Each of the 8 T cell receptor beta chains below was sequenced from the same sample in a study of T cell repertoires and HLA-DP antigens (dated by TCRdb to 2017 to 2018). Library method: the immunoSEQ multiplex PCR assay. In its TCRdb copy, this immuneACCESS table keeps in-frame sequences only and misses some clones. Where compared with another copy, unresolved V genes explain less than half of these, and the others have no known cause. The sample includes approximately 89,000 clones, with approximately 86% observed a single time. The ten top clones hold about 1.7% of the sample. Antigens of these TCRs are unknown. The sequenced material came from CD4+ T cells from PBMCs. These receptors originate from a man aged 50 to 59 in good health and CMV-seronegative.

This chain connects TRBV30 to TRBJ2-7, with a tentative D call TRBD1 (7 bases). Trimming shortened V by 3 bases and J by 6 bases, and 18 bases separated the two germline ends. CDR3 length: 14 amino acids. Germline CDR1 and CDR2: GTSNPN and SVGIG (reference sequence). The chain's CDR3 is CAWRLAGQSGEQYF. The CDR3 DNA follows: TGTGCCTGGAGATTGGCGGGACAGTCGGGCGAGCAGTACTTC. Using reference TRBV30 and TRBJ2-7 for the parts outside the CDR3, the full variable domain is SQTIHQWPATLVQPVGSPLSLECTVEGTSNPNLYWYRQAAGRGLQLLFYSVGIGQISSEVPQNLSASRPQDRQFILSSKKLLLSDSGFYLCAWRLAGQSGEQYFGPGTRLTVT.

Written as DNA, the CDR3 is TGTGCCAGCAGAGGACAGGCCTCGGGGGATCAGCCCCAGCATTTT. It yields the protein CASRGQASGDQPQHF. The chain uses TRBV28 and TRBJ1-5, with 7 nucleotides matching TRBD1. The CDR3 is made up of 15 amino acids. The germline gives CDR1 MDHEN, CDR2 SYDVKM. J gave up 5 bases and V 6 bases, and 10 bases lay outside the gene matches.

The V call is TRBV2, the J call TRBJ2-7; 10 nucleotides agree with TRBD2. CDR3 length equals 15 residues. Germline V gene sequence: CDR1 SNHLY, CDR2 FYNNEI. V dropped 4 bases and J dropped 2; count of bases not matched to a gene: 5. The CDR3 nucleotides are TGTGCCAGCAGTGTTGGTAGCGGGAGGACCTACGAGCAGTACTTC. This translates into CASSVGSGRTYEQYF.

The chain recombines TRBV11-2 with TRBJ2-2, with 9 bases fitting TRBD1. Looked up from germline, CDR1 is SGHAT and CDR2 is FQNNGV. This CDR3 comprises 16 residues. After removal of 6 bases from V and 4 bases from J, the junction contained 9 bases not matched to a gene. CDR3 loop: CASRLITGGVTGELFF. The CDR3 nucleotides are TGTGCCAGCAGATTAATCACAGGGGGCGTCACCGGGGAGCTGTTTTTT.

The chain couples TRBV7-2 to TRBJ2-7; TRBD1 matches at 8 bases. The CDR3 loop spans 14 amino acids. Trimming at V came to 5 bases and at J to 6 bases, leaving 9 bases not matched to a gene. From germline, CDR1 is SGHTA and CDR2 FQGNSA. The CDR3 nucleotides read TGTGCCAGCAGCAGAGACAGGGGCACCCTCGAGCAGTACTTC. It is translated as CASSRDRGTLEQYF.

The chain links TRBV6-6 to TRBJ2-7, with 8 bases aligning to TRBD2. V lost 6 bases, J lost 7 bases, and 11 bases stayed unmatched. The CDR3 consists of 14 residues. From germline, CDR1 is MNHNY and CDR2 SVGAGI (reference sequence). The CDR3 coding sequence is TGTGCCAGCAGAGCGGGAGCCCCCTCTCGAGAGCAGTACTTC. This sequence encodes CASRAGAPSREQYF.

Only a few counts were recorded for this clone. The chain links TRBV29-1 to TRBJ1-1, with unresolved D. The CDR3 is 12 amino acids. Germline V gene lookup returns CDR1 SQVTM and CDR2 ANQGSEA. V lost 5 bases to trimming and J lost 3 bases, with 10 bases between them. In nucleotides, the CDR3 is TGCAGCGTTACGATCCTAGACACTGAAGCTTTCTTT. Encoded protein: CSVTILDTEAFF.

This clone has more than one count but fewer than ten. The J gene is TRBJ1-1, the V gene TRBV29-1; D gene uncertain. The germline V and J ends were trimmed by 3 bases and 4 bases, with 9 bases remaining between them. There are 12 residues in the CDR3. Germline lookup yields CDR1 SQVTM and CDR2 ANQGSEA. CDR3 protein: CSVDIESTEAFF. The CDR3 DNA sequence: TGCAGCGTTGATATAGAAAGCACTGAAGCTTTCTTT.